These 27 T cell receptor beta chains came from one sample sequenced in a study of T cells in Graves' hyperthyroidism and ophthalmopathy. RNA transcripts served as the template for amplifying TCR beta CDR3 regions. When the TCR CDR3 underwent first-round RT-PCR, the HTBI primer set was used. TCRdb analysed the multiplex PCR reads with MiXCR anew, one entry per CDR3 protein. The sample has about 500,000 distinct CDR3 sequences, roughly 18% seen once. Sequences were obtained from blood. The receptors derive from a woman aged 18-35 years with Graves' ophthalmopathy.

V gene TRBV7-2 combines with J gene TRBJ2-1, with 12 bases lining up with TRBD2. In germline, CDR1 is SGHTA, CDR2 FQGNSA. The junction had 6 bases not matched to a gene; V was cut back by 5 bases and J by 7 bases. The CDR3 is 15 amino acids. CDR3 region: CASSTTSGSGNEQFF. For the CDR3, the DNA is TGTGCCAGCAGCACGACTAGCGGGAGTGGGAATGAGCAGTTCTTC.

This clonotype has ten or more counts. This chain joins TRBV28 and TRBJ2-7; D could derive from TRBD1 or TRBD2 (6 bases each). Germline V lookup: CDR1 MDHEN, CDR2 SYDVKM. This CDR3 is built from 14 residues. V lost 3 bases to trimming and J lost 0 bases, with 9 bases between them. The CDR3 spells CASSFRGGSYEQYF. In DNA form, the CDR3 reads TGTGCCAGCAGTTTCAGGGGAGGCTCCTACGAGCAGTACTTC.

This clonotype has only one observation. The V gene is TRBV25-1, the J gene TRBJ1-1; the match to TRBD1 covers 11 bases. CDR1 MGHDK and CDR2 SYGVNS come from the germline V gene. The CDR3 length is 18 residues. The V and J ends lost 2 bases and 1 base, in that order; junction bases with no gene match: 9. The chain's CDR3 is CASSEGWTGGGGNTEAFF. The CDR3 DNA is TGTGCCAGCAGTGAAGGATGGACAGGGGGCGGAGGGAACACTGAAGCTTTCTTT. Combining the CDR3 with reference TRBV25-1 and TRBJ1-1 gives the whole variable domain EADIYQTPRYLVIGTGKKITLECSQTMGHDKMYWYQQDPGMELHLIHYSYGVNSTEKGDLSSESTVSRIRTEHFPLTLESARPSHTSQYLCASSEGWTGGGGNTEAFFGQGTRLTVV.

V gene TRBV12-3 or TRBV12-4 combines with J gene TRBJ1-6; weak D call: TRBD1 (6 bases). The CDR3 is made up of 15 amino acids. Trimming removed 3 bases at V and 10 bases at J, with 16 bases between. CDR3 loop: CASSFRGPTESPLHF. DNA for the CDR3: TGTGCCAGCAGTTTCAGGGGCCCCACGGAATCACCCCTCCACTTT.

In its sample, this clonotype was seen many times. The chain carries TRBV18 and TRBJ1-5, with D maybe TRBD1 (6 bases). The V gene's germline CDR1 is KGHSH and CDR2 LQKENI. V was shortened by 4 bases and J by 9 bases, with 10 bases between the two germline ends. This CDR3 spans 12 amino acids. The CDR3 reads CASSRGGGPQHF. CDR3 in DNA: TGTGCCAGCTCACGGGGGGGCGGGCCCCAGCATTTT.

The chain joins TRBV11-2 to TRBJ2-5, with 12 nucleotides matching TRBD2. The CDR3 is made up of 17 amino acids. CDR1 is SGHAT, CDR2 FQNNGV, per germline. V shed 5 bases, J shed 5 bases, and the junction held 12 bases outside the gene matches. This CDR3 is CASSLWPSGRARETQYF. CDR3 coding DNA: TGTGCCAGCAGCCTCTGGCCTAGCGGGAGGGCCCGGGAGACCCAGTACTTC. Based on the CDR3 plus reference TRBV11-2 and TRBJ2-5, the full variable domain is EAGVAQSPRYKIIEKRQSVAFWCNPISGHATLYWYQQILGQGPKLLIQFQNNGVVDDSQLPKDRFSAERLKGVDSTLKIQPAKLEDSAVYLCASSLWPSGRARETQYFGPGTRLLVL.

This clonotype was recorded once. The rearrangement uses TRBV4-1 and TRBJ1-1; D is unclear. V was trimmed by 1 base and J by 3 bases, leaving 18 bases between them. The germline gives CDR1 MGHRA, CDR2 YSYEKL. This CDR3 has 17 amino acids. For the CDR3, the DNA is TGCGCCAGCAGCCAAGGAGGGTGGGGAGGGTTCGACACTGAAGCTTTCTTT. Protein product: CASSQGGWGGFDTEAFF.

This chain joins TRBV7-2 and TRBJ2-3, with 7 bases fitting TRBD2. CDR3 length equals 13 residues. Germline assignment: CDR1 SGHTA and CDR2 FQGNSA. V lost 7 bases to trimming and J lost 1 base; unmatched junction nucleotides: 2. CDR3 DNA sequence: TGTGCCAGCATGAGCGGGGGCACAGATACGCAGTATTTT. It specifies CASMSGGTDTQYF.

Concerning this clonotype itself: Just one base apart from a much larger clone, this may be a read error. This chain uses TRBV6-5 with TRBJ2-3; 10 nucleotides line up with TRBD2. The V gene end was trimmed by 5 bases and the J gene end by 4 bases; junction bases not matched to a gene: 12. CDR1 and CDR2 (germline): MNHEY, SVGAGI. The CDR3 contains 17 residues. CDR3 in DNA: TGTGCCAGCAGTCACGACTTGACTAGCGGGTTCGCAGATACGCAGTATTTT. Its protein product is CASSHDLTSGFADTQYF.

The chain has TRBV6-2 or TRBV6-3 and TRBJ2-7, with no clear D. Germline loops: CDR1 MNHEY, CDR2 SVGEGT. V dropped 2 bases and J dropped 2 bases, with 10 bases sitting between them. The CDR3 length is 14 residues. The CDR3 DNA follows: TGTGCCAGCAGTTACACCTCAAGAGCCTACGAGCAGTACTTC. It is translated as CASSYTSRAYEQYF.

This clonotype has just a few counts. One junction end disagrees with the germline gene, perhaps due to a read error. The J gene is TRBJ2-1, the V gene TRBV7-6; D not certain. Germline CDR1 SGHVS, CDR2 FNYEAQ. CDR3 length: 15 amino acids. This chain's CDR3 is CASSLALSSYNEQFF. The CDR3 nucleotides read TGCGCCAGCAGCTTGGCCCTTTCCTCCTACAATGAGCAGTTCTTC. Full variable domain (outside the CDR3, taken from reference TRBV7-6 and TRBJ2-1): GAGVSQSPRYKVTKRGQDVALRCDPISGHVSLYWYRQALGQGPEFLTYFNYEAQQDKSGLPNDRFSAERPEGSISTLTIQRTEQRDSAMYRCASSLALSSYNEQFFGPGTRLTVL.

This clonotype was counted ten times or more. The chain uses TRBV30 and TRBJ1-3; unclear D gene. V was clipped by 2 bases and J by 5 bases, with 4 bases between them. Germline CDR1 and CDR2: GTSNPN and SVGIG (reference sequence). This CDR3 spans 11 amino acids. CDR3 DNA: TGTGCCTGGAGTTCAAGAAACACCATATATTTT. Its protein is CAWSSRNTIYF.

This clonotype was picked up a small number of times. V and J are TRBV4-2 and TRBJ2-7; 9 positions match TRBD1. The germline V gene has CDR1 LGHNA and CDR2 YNFKEQ. With V trimmed by 1 base and J by 0 bases, 1 base remained unmatched. The CDR3 is 15 amino acids. CDR3 amino acids: CASSQGTGVSYEQYF. Here the CDR3 DNA reads TGTGCCAGCAGCCAAGGGACAGGGGTCTCCTACGAGCAGTACTTC.

This clonotype has ten or more counts. The chain combines TRBV11-2 with TRBJ2-2; D gene uncertain. The V end was cut by 4 bases, the J end by 0 bases, with 9 bases between. Germline V lookup: CDR1 SGHAT, CDR2 FQNNGV. This CDR3 is built from 15 residues. The CDR3: CASSSRTANTGELFF. The DNA for the CDR3 is TGTGCCAGCAGCTCCAGGACCGCGAACACCGGGGAGCTGTTTTTT.

This clonotype has a count of ten or more. The genes are TRBV5-1 and TRBJ1-1, with a weak D call TRBD1 (6 bases). Germline V gene data show CDR1 as SGHRS and CDR2 as YFSETQ. Trimming removed 2 bases at V and 3 bases at J, with 14 bases between. The CDR3 loop spans 15 amino acids. The CDR3 spells CASSFTGKEDTEAFF. The CDR3 nucleotides are TGCGCCAGCAGCTTTACAGGGAAGGAGGACACTGAAGCTTTCTTT.

This clonotype was seen at least ten times. J is TRBJ2-1 and V is TRBV28, with 9 positions matching TRBD2. The CDR3 length is 16 residues. V trimming: 2 bases; J trimming: 7 bases; junction bases outside the gene matches: 9. Germline loops: CDR1 MDHEN, CDR2 SYDVKM. The CDR3 region has the DNA TGTGCCAGCAGTTTACCTAGCGGGAAGATCGGGAATGAGCAGTTCTTC. This encodes CASSLPSGKIGNEQFF.

Only one count was recorded for this clonotype. A much larger clone lies a single base off, so this may be a read error. The chain uses TRBV29-1 and TRBJ1-1; the D gene is possibly TRBD1 (5 bases). The CDR3 runs 13 residues. Germline V gives CDR1 SQVTM, CDR2 ANQGSEA. The chain's CDR3 is CSVRTQGNTGAFF. DNA for the CDR3: TGCAGCGTTCGTACTCAGGGAAACACTGGAGCTTTCTTT.

The V gene is TRBV7-9, the J gene TRBJ2-7; 9 positions agree with TRBD1. The V and J ends lost 6 bases and 2 bases, in that order; junction bases with no gene match: 8. Germline loops: CDR1 SEHNR, CDR2 FQNEAQ (reference sequence). This CDR3 is built from 15 residues. CDR3 DNA: TGTGCCAGCAGAAAACAGGGGGCCGACACCTACGAGCAGTACTTC. Residues: CASRKQGADTYEQYF.

This clonotype was recorded many times. CDR3 sequence reads: CASSFEFYGYTF. As DNA, the CDR3 is TGTGCCAGCAGTTTCGAGTTCTATGGCTACACCTTC. The rearrangement links TRBV12-3 or TRBV12-4 to TRBJ1-2, with D unclear. The V gene lost 3 bases and the J gene lost 4 bases, with 6 bases spanning the gap. The length of the CDR3 is 12 residues.

This clonotype was counted only a few times. The chain employs TRBV4-3 and TRBJ2-7; D remains unclear. Germline CDR1 reads LGHNA; CDR2 reads YSLEER. This CDR3 is built from 14 residues. V was cut by 0 bases and J by 6 bases, with 12 bases left in between. CDR3 region: CASSQDRDFSEQYF. The CDR3 DNA is TGCGCCAGCAGCCAAGATAGAGATTTCTCCGAGCAGTACTTC.

This clonotype was seen more than once but under ten times. This chain connects TRBV30 to TRBJ2-7; D is perhaps TRBD1 (6 bases). CDR1 is GTSNPN and CDR2 is SVGIG in the germline V gene (reference sequence). CDR3 length equals 16 residues. V dropped 4 bases and J dropped 0 bases, with 19 bases sitting between them. CDR3 in amino acids: CAWIPVWTASSYEQYF. DNA of the CDR3: TGTGCCTGGATCCCTGTTTGGACAGCTAGCTCCTACGAGCAGTACTTC. Complete variable domain (other parts from reference TRBV30 and TRBJ2-7): SQTIHQWPATLVQPVGSPLSLECTVEGTSNPNLYWYRQAAGRGLQLLFYSVGIGQISSEVPQNLSASRPQDRQFILSSKKLLLSDSGFYLCAWIPVWTASSYEQYFGPGTRLTVT.

This clonotype was recorded many times. The chain couples TRBV9 to TRBJ1-1, with D tentatively TRBD1 (6 bases). The CDR3 sequence is 15 residues long. The germline V gene encodes CDR1 SGDLS and CDR2 YYNGEE. V was clipped by 0 bases and J by 1 base, with 10 bases between them. The CDR3 is CASSVVGGANTEAFF. CDR3 sequence (DNA): TGTGCCAGCAGCGTAGTAGGGGGGGCGAACACTGAAGCTTTCTTT.

This clonotype was recorded once. This chain links TRBV28 with TRBJ2-7; 7 bases match TRBD2. The CDR3 covers 16 residues. Looked up from germline, CDR1 is MDHEN and CDR2 is SYDVKM. V shed 6 bases and J 4 bases; nucleotides not matched to a gene: 15. CDR3 DNA: TGTGCCAGCAGCTTCTCTAGCGGCTCTTACATATACGAGCAGTACTTC. As protein: CASSFSSGSYIYEQYF.

There are many counts of this clonotype. The chain carries TRBV6-1 and TRBJ2-1; 12 bases map to TRBD2. J gave up 5 bases and V 3 bases, and 2 bases lay outside the gene matches. The CDR3 loop spans 15 amino acids. From germline, CDR1 is MNHNS and CDR2 SASEGT. CDR3 in DNA: TGTGCCAGCAGTGAGAGGACTAGCGGGAACAATGAGCAGTTCTTC. It is translated as CASSERTSGNNEQFF.

This clonotype came up a few times. The V call is TRBV20-1, the J call TRBJ2-7, with D maybe TRBD1 (5 bases). V was shortened by 6 bases and J by 2 bases, with 14 bases between the two germline ends. This CDR3 spans 13 amino acids. Germline CDR1 DFQATT, CDR2 SNEGSKA (reference sequence). The CDR3 DNA reads TGCAGTGCCCGTACAGGAAGTACCTACGAGCAGTACTTC. Translation: CSARTGSTYEQYF.

This clonotype has at least ten counts. J is TRBJ1-1 and V is TRBV7-9; 8 nucleotides align to TRBD1. The CDR3 sequence is 15 residues long. Germline V gene data show CDR1 as SEHNR and CDR2 as FQNEAQ (reference sequence). J was trimmed by 6 bases and V by 5 bases; bases with no gene match: 11. The DNA for the CDR3 is TGTGCCAGCAGCGCTCTCCGACAGGGGTTGGCTGAAGCTTTCTTT. This codes for CASSALRQGLAEAFF.

This clonotype showed up just a few times. The chain links TRBV27 to TRBJ2-4; no clear D. The germline CDR1 and CDR2 sequences are MNHEY and SMNVEV (reference sequence). This CDR3 comprises 10 residues. CDR3 sequence: CVSGWDIQYF. The CDR3 bases are TGTGTGAGTGGCTGGGACATTCAGTACTTC.